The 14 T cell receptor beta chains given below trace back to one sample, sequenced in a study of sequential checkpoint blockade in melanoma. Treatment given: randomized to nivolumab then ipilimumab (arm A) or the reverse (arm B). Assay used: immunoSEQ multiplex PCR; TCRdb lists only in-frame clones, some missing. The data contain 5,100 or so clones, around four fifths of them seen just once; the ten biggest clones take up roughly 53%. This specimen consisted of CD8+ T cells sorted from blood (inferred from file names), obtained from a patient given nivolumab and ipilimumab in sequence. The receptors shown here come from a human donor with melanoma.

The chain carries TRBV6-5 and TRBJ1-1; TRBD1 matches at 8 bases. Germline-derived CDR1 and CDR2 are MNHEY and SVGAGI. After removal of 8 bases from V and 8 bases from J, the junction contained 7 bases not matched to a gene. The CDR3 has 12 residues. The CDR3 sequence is CASGSRGPEAFF. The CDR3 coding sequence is TGTGCCAGCGGAAGCAGGGGGCCAGAAGCTTTCTTT.

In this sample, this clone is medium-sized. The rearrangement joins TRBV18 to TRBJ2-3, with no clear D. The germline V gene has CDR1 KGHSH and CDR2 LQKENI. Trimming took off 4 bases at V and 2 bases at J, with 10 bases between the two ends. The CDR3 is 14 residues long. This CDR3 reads CASSHIGPTDTQYF. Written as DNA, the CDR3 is TGTGCCAGCTCACACATTGGGCCCACAGATACGCAGTATTTT.

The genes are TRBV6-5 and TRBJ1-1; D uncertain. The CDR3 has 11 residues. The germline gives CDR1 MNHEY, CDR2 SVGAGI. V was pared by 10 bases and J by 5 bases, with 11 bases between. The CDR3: CATHSMTEAFF. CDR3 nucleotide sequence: TGTGCCACCCACAGCATGACTGAAGCTTTCTTT.

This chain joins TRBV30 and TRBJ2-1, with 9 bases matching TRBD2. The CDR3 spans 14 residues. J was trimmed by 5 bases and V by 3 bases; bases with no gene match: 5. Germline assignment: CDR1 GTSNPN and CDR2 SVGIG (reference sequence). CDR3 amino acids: CAWRASGANNEQFF. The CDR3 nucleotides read TGTGCCTGGAGGGCTAGCGGGGCGAACAATGAGCAGTTCTTC.

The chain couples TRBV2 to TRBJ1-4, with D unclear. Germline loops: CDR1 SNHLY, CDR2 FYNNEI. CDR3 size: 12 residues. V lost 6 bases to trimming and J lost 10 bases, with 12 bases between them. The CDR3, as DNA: TGTGCCAGCAGGGAGGGAATTGGAAAACTGTTTTTT. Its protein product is CASREGIGKLFF. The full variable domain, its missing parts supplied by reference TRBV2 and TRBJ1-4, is EPEVTQTPSHQVTQMGQEVILRCVPISNHLYFYWYRQILGQKVEFLVSFYNNEISEKSEIFDDQFSVERPDGSNFTLKIRSTKLEDSAMYFCASREGIGKLFFGSGTQLSVL.

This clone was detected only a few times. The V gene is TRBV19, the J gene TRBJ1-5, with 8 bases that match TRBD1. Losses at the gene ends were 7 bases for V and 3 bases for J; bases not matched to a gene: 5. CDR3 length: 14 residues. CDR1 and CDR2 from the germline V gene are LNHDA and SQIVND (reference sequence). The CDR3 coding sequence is TGTGCCAGTACCCCGACAGGGGTCAATCAGCCCCAGCATTTT. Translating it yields CASTPTGVNQPQHF.

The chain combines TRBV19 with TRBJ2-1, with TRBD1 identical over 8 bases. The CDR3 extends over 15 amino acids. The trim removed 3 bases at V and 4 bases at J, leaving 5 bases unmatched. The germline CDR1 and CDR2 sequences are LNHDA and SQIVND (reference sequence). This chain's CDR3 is CASSIQGQAYNEQFF. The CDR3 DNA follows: TGTGCCAGTAGTATTCAGGGACAGGCGTACAATGAGCAGTTCTTC.

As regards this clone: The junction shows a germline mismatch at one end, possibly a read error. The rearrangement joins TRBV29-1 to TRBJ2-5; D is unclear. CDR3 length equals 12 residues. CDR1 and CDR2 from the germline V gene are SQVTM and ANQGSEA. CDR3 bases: TGCAGCACCAGAGATCTCCAAGAGGCCCAGTACTTC. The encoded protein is CSTRDLQEAQYF.

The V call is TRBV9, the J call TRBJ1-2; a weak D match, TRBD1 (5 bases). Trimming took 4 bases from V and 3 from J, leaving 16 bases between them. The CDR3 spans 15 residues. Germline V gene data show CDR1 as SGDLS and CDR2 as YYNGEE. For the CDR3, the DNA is TGTGCCAGCAGCCCCCTCGGAGGGGATTACTATGGCTACACCTTC. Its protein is CASSPLGGDYYGYTF.

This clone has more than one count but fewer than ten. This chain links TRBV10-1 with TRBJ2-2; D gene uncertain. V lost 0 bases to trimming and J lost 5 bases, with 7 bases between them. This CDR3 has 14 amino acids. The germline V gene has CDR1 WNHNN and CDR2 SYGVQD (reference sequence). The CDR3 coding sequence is TGCGCCAGCAGTGAGTCTAGAAATACCGGGGAGCTGTTTTTT. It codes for CASSESRNTGELFF.

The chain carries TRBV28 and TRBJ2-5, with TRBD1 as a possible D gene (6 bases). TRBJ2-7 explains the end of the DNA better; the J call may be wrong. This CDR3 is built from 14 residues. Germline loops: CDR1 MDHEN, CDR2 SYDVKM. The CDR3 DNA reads TGTGCCAGCAGTGCCGAAACAGGGACCGTCGAGCAGTACTTC. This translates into CASSAETGTVEQYF.

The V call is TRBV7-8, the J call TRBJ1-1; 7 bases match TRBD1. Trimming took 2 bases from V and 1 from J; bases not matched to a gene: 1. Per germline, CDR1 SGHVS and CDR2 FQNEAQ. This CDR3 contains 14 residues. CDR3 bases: TGTGCCAGCAGCTTACCAGGGGGGAACACTGAAGCTTTCTTT. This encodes CASSLPGGNTEAFF.

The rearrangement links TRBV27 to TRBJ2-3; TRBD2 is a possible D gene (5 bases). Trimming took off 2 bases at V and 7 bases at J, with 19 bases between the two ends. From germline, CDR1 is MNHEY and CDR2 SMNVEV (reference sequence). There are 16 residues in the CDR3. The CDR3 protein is CASSLGLSRPLHTQYF. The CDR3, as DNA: TGTGCCAGCAGTTTAGGACTCTCCCGACCCTTACATACGCAGTATTTT.

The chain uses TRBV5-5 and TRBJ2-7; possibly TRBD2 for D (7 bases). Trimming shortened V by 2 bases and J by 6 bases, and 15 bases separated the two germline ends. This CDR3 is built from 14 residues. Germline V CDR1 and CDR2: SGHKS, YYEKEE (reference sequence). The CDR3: CASSFGGRAGEQYF. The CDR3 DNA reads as TGTGCCAGCAGCTTCGGGGGGCGCGCCGGCGAGCAGTACTTC.